This TCR beta chain is drawn from a study of identical twins. This clonotype showed up just a few times. Addition of a universal primer site occurred through template switching, and cDNA carried unique molecular identifiers. TCRdb redid the calling of the 5' RACE reads with MiXCR, one entry per CDR3 protein. The sample carries around 480,000 distinct CDR3 sequences, 14% recorded once. From germline, CDR1 is SGHRS and CDR2 YFSETQ. There are 11 residues in the CDR3. V lost 5 bases and J lost 15, with 15 bases in between. These data were also reused for a study on yellow fever vaccine responses in identical twins. In that study: Convergence reportedly seemed to mark part of the twins' vaccine T cell response, with personalization marking the rest.

The V call is TRBV5-1, the J call TRBJ2-1, with unresolved D. The receptor's source is a young woman in good health. Sequences were obtained from CD4+ T cells sorted from blood. The CDR3: CASSLGGPAFF. The CDR3 DNA is TGCGCCAGCAGTCTAGGCGGCCCGGCGTTCTTC.